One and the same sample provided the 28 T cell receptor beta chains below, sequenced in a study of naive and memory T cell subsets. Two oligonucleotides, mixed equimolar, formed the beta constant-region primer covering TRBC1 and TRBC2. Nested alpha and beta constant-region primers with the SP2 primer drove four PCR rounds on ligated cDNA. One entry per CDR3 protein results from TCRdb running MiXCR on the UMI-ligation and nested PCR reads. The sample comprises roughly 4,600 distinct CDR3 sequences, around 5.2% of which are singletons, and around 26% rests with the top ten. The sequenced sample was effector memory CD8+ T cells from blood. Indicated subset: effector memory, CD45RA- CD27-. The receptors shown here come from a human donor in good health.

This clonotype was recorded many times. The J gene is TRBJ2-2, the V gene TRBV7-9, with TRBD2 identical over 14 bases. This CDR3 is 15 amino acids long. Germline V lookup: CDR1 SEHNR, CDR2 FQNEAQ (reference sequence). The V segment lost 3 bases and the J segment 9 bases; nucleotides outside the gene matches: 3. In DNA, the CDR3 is TGTGCCAGCAGCTTGGGACTAGCGGGAGTCCGGGAGCTGTTTTTT. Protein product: CASSLGLAGVRELFF.

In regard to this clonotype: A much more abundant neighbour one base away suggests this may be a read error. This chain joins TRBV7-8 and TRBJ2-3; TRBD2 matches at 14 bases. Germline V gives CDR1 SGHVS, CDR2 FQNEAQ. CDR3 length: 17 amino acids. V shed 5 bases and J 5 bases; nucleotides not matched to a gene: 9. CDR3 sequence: CASSEAYGTSGGDTQYF. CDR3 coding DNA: TGTGCCAGCAGCGAAGCATACGGGACTAGCGGGGGAGATACGCAGTATTTT.

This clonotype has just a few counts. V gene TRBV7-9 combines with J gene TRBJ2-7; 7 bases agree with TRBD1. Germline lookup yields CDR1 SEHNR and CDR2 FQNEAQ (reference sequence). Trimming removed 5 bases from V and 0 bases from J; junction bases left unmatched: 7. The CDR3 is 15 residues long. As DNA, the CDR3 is TGTGCCAGCAGCCTACCGACAGGGATCTCCTACGAGCAGTACTTC. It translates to CASSLPTGISYEQYF.

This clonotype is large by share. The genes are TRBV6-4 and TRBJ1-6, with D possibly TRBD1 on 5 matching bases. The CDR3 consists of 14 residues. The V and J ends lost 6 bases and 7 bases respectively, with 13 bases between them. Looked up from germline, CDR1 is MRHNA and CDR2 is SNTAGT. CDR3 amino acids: CASSPDSENSPLHF. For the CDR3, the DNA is TGTGCCAGCAGCCCAGACAGCGAGAATTCACCCCTCCACTTT.

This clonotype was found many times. CDR3 nucleotides: TGTGCCAGCAGAGCTGAGGACAGATTAAATGAAAAACTGTTTTTT. This gives the protein CASRAEDRLNEKLFF. The chain carries TRBV28 and TRBJ1-4; TRBD1 is a possible D gene (6 bases). The V end lost 6 bases, the J end lost 5 bases, and 16 bases lay between the germline ends. This CDR3 has 15 residues. In germline, CDR1 is MDHEN, CDR2 SYDVKM. The full variable domain, in which reference TRBV28 and TRBJ1-4 provide the parts outside the CDR3, is DVKVTQSSRYLVKRTGEKVFLECVQDMDHENMFWYRQDPGLGLRLIYFSYDVKMKEKGDIPEGYSVSREKKERFSLILESASTNQTSMYLCASRAEDRLNEKLFFGSGTQLSVL.

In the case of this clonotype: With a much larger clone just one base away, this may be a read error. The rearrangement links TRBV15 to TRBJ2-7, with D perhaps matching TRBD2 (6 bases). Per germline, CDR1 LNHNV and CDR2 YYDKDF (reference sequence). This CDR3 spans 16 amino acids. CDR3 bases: TGTGTCACCAGCAGAGATTCGCTAGCGAGTTCTGCCGAGCAGTACTTC. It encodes CVTSRDSLASSAEQYF.

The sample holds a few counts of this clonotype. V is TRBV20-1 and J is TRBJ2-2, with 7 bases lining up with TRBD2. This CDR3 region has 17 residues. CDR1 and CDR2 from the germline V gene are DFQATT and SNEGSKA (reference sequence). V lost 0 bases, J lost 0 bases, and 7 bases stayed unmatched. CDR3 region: CSARDRWGLPNTGELFF. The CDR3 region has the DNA TGCAGTGCTAGAGACCGATGGGGACTACCGAACACCGGGGAGCTGTTTTTT.

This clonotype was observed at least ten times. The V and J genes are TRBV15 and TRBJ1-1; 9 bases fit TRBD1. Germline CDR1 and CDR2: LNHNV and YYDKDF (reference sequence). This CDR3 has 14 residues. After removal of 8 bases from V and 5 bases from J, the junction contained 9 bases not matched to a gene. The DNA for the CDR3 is TGTGCCACCCGGACAGGGGAGGGAGGAACTGAAGCTTTCTTT. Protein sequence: CATRTGEGGTEAFF.

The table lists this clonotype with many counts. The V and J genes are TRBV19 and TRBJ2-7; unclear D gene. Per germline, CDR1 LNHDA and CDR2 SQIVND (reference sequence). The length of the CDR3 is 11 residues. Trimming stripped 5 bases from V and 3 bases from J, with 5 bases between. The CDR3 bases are TGTGCCAGTAGTTCCCACTACGAGCAGTACTTC. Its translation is CASSSHYEQYF.

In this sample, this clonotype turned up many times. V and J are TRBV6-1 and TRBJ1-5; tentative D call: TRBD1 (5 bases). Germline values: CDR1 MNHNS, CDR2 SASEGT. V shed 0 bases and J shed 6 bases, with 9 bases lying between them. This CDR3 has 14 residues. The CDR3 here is CASSEADSFQPQHF. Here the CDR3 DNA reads TGTGCCAGCAGTGAAGCCGACAGTTTTCAGCCCCAGCATTTT.

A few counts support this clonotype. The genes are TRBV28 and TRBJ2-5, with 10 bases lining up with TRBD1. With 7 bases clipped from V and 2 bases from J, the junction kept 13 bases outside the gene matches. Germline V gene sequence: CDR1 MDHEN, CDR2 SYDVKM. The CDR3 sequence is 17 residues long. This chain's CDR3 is CASNPPGTGVNQETQYF. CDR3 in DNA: TGTGCCAGCAACCCGCCGGGGACAGGGGTTAATCAAGAGACCCAGTACTTC.

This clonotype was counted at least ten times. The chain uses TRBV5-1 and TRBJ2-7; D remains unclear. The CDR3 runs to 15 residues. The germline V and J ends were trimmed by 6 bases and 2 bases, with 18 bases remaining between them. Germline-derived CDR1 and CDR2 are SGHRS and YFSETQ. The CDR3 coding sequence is TGCGCCAGCAAACACTTACCATCAAAGACCTACGAGCAGTACTTC. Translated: CASKHLPSKTYEQYF. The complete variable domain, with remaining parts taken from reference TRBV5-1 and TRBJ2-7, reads KAGVTQTPRYLIKTRGQQVTLSCSPISGHRSVSWYQQTPGQGLQFLFEYFSETQRNKGNFPGRFSGRQFSNSRSEMNVSTLELGDSALYLCASKHLPSKTYEQYFGPGTRLTVT.

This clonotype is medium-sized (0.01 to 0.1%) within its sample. CDR3 protein: CAWREGLQVRQYF. In nucleotides, the CDR3 is TGTGCCTGGAGGGAGGGTCTACAGGTGCGGCAGTACTTC. The V and J genes are TRBV30 and TRBJ2-7, with D possibly matching TRBD2 (6 bases). Germline V gene sequence: CDR1 GTSNPN, CDR2 SVGIG (reference sequence). V dropped 3 bases and J dropped 9 bases, with 18 bases sitting between them. This CDR3 has 13 amino acids.

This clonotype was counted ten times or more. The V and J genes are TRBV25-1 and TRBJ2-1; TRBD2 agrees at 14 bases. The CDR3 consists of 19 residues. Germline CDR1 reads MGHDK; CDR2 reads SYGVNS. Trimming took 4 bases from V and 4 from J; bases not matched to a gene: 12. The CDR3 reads CASSGGTSGRSAPYNEQFF. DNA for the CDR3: TGTGCCAGCAGTGGCGGGACTAGCGGGAGATCAGCCCCTTACAATGAGCAGTTCTTC.

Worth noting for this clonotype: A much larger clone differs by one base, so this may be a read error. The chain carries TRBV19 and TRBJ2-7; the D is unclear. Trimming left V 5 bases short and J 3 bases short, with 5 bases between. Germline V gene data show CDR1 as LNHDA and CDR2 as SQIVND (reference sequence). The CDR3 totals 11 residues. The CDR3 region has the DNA TGTGCCAGTAGTTCCAACTACGAGCAGTACTTC. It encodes CASSSNYEQYF.

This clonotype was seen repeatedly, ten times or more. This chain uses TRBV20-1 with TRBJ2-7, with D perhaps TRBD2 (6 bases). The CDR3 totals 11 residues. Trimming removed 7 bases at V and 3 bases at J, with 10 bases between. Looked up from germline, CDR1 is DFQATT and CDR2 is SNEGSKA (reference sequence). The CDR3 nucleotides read TGCAGTGGACTAGAGGGCTACGAGCAGTACTTC. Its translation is CSGLEGYEQYF.

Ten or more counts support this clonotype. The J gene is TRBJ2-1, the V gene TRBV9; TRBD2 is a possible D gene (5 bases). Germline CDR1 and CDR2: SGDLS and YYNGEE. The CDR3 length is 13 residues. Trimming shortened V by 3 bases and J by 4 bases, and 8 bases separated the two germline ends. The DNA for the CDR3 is TGTGCCAGCAGCGGACTACTTTACAATGAGCAGTTCTTC. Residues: CASSGLLYNEQFF. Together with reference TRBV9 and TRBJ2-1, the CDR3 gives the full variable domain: DSGVTQTPKHLITATGQRVTLRCSPRSGDLSVYWYQQSLDQGLQFLIQYYNGEERAKGNILERFSAQQFPDLHSELNLSSLELGDSALYFCASSGLLYNEQFFGPGTRLTVL.

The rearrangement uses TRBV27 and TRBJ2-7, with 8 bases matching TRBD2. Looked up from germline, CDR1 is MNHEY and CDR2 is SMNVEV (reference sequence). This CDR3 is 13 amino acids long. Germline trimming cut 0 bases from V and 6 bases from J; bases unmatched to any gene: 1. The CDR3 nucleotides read TGTGCCAGCAGTTTATCGAGCGGGAGCGAGCAGTACTTC. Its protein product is CASSLSSGSEQYF.

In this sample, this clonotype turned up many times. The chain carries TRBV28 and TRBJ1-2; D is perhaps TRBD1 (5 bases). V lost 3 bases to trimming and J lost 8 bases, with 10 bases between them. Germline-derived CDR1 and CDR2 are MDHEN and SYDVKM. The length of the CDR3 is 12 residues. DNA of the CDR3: TGTGCCAGCAGTTTGTGGGGCGGCGGCTACACCTTC. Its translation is CASSLWGGGYTF.

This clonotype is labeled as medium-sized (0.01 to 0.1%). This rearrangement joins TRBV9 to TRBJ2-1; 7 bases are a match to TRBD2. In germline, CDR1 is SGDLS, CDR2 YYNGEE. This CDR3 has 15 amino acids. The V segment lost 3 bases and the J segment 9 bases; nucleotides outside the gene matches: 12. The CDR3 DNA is TGTGCCAGCAGCGCTCCCTTCGGGGGAGGGATTGAGCAGTTCTTC. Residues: CASSAPFGGGIEQFF.

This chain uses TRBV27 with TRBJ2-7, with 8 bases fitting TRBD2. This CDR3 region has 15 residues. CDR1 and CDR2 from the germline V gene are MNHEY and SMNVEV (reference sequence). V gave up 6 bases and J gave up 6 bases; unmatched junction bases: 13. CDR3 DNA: TGTGCCAGCAGCGTCGGGGGGGGGCCCTCCCGCGAGCAGTACTTC. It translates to CASSVGGGPSREQYF.

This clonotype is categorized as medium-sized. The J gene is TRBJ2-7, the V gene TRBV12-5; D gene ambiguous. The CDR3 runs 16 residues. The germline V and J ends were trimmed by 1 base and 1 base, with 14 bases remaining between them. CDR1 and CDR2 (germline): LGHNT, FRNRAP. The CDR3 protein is CASGLAKTRFSYEQYF. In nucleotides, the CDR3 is TGTGCTAGTGGTTTGGCCAAAACTCGGTTTTCCTACGAGCAGTACTTC.

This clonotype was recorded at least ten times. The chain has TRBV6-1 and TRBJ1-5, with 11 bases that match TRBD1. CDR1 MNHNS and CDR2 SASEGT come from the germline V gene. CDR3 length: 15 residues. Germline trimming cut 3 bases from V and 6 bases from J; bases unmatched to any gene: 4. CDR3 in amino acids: CASSDGQGASQPQHF. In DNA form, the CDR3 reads TGTGCCAGCAGTGATGGACAGGGGGCGAGTCAGCCCCAGCATTTT.

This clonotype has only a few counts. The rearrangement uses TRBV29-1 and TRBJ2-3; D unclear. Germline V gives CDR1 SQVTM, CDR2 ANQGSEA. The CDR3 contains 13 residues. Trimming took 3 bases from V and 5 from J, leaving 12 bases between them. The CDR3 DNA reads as TGCAGCGTTGATGAGGTGGCTATAGATACGCAGTATTTT. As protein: CSVDEVAIDTQYF.

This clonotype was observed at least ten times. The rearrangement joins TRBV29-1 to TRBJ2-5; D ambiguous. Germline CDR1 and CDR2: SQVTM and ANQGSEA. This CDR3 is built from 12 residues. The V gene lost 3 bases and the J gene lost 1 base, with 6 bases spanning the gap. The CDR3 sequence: CSVDNIQETQYF. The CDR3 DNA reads TGCAGCGTTGATAACATCCAAGAGACCCAGTACTTC.

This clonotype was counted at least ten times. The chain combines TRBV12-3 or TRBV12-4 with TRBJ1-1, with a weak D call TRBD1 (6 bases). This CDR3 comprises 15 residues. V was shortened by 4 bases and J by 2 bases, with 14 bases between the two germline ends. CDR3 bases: TGTGCCAGCAGTTCAATGGGGGGCCTTAACACTGAAGCTTTCTTT. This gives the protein CASSSMGGLNTEAFF.

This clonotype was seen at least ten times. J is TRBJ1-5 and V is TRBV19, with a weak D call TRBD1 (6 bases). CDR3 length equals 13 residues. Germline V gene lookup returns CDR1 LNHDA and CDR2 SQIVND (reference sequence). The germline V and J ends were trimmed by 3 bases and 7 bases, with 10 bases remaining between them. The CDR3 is CASSMGGLQPQHF. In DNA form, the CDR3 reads TGTGCCAGTAGTATGGGGGGGCTACAGCCCCAGCATTTT.

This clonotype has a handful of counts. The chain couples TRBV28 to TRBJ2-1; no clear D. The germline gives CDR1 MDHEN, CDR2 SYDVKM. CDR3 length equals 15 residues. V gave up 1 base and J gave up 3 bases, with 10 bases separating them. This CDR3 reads CASSLSSEVYNEQFF. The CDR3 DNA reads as TGTGCCAGCAGTTTATCTAGTGAAGTCTACAATGAGCAGTTCTTC.